The present T cell receptor (beta chain) was sequenced within a study of cytomegalovirus exposure and HLA in healthy donors. Study observations and caveats: Donors were assumed by presence/absence analyses to have roughly uniform sequencing depth. Specificity of three CMV-associated chains for CMV antigens was verified in vitro.

Samples came from healthy bone marrow donors. Researchers ran the PCR with 60 Vbeta and 13 Jbeta primers. TCRdb keeps only in-frame clones here, not all; method: immunoSEQ multiplex PCR. The sample lists fewer than 100,000 clones; 55% to 80% were seen once. Worth noting for this clone: Its antigen is unidentified.

This CDR3 spans 13 amino acids. Germline CDR1 is GTSNPN and CDR2 is SVGIG (reference sequence). Trimming shortened V by 4 bases and J by 10 bases, and 14 bases separated the two germline ends. The receptor was isolated from a female donor in good health and CMV-seronegative. What was sequenced was PBMCs. This chain uses TRBV30 with TRBJ1-6; no clear D. The CDR3 nucleotides are TGTGCCTGGACCGCGGTGGAGGGATCACCCCTCCACTTT. Protein sequence: CAWTAVEGSPLHF.